A single sample gave rise to the 11 T cell receptor beta chains below, sequenced in a study of T cell changes during pregnancy in multiple sclerosis. Method: immunoSEQ multiplex PCR; TCRdb's copy keeps in-frame clones and lacks some. The sample has approximately 100,000 clones, approximately 93% seen once. Here the sequenced sample was peripheral blood, taken after pregnancy. The receptor source for this set is a female donor with multiple sclerosis, enrolled in a pregnancy study.

This rearrangement joins TRBV11-3 to TRBJ1-1, with D possibly being TRBD1 (5 bases). This CDR3 contains 12 residues. Germline V CDR1 and CDR2: SGHNT, YENEEA. Trimming stripped 6 bases from V and 4 bases from J, with 9 bases between. Here the CDR3 DNA reads TGTGCCAGCAGTTCGGGGGGCACTGAAGCTTTCTTT. Protein product: CASSSGGTEAFF.

The chain carries TRBV6-5 and TRBJ2-1; TRBD2 agrees at 14 bases. This CDR3 is 15 amino acids long. Germline V gives CDR1 MNHEY, CDR2 SVGAGI. Trimming took 1 base from V and 9 from J; bases not matched to a gene: 2. The CDR3 bases are TGTGCCAGCAGTTACTTGGGACTAGCGGGGGTTGAGCAGTTCTTC. Its protein product is CASSYLGLAGVEQFF.

The chain combines TRBV28 with TRBJ1-1; D unclear. Germline CDR1 reads MDHEN; CDR2 reads SYDVKM. The CDR3 has 12 residues. Trimming removed 6 bases at V and 6 bases at J, with 11 bases between. CDR3 in amino acids: CASSQPRAEAFF. The CDR3 DNA is TGTGCCAGCAGCCAACCCCGGGCTGAAGCTTTCTTT.

The chain recombines TRBV18 with TRBJ2-5; D is possibly TRBD1 (6 bases). Trimming removed 0 bases from V and 2 bases from J, with 10 bases in between. The germline CDR1 and CDR2 sequences are KGHSH and LQKENI. This CDR3 region has 15 residues. CDR3 in DNA: TGTGCCAGCTCACCACCGTGGACAGTACAAGAGACCCAGTACTTC. Amino acid sequence: CASSPPWTVQETQYF.

This clone was counted only a few times. This chain joins TRBV2 and TRBJ1-6, with D maybe TRBD1 (6 bases). V was pared by 8 bases and J by 7 bases, with 15 bases between. From germline, CDR1 is SNHLY and CDR2 FYNNEI. This CDR3 is 14 amino acids long. The CDR3 bases are TGTGCCAGCCGCTACAGGGTCTTCAATTCACCCCTCCACTTT. Its protein is CASRYRVFNSPLHF.

The rearrangement links TRBV2 to TRBJ1-1; maybe TRBD1 (5 bases). The V gene's germline CDR1 is SNHLY and CDR2 FYNNEI. CDR3 length: 13 amino acids. The V end was cut by 6 bases, the J end by 6 bases, with 14 bases between. The CDR3 DNA reads TGTGCCAGCAGCCCCCCAGGGATCTCTGAAGCTTTCTTT. This gives the protein CASSPPGISEAFF.

The V and J genes are TRBV6-5 and TRBJ2-7; TRBD2 matches 7 bases. The CDR3 has 15 residues. Germline V gives CDR1 MNHEY, CDR2 SVGAGI. V gave up 2 bases and J gave up 9 bases; unmatched junction bases: 13. As DNA, the CDR3 is TGTGCCAGCAGTTACCGAGCGTCCGGGGAGGGCGGGCAGTACTTC. Translated, it gives CASSYRASGEGGQYF.

The CDR3 spells CASSTTGGVHEQFF. DNA of the CDR3: TGTGCCAGTAGTACCACAGGGGGCGTGCATGAGCAGTTCTTC. This chain uses TRBV19 with TRBJ2-1; 9 bases are a match to TRBD1. The CDR3 covers 14 residues. Germline loops: CDR1 LNHDA, CDR2 SQIVND (reference sequence). J lost 8 bases, V lost 4 bases, and 6 bases had no gene match.

This chain uses TRBV7-9 with TRBJ2-5; D might be TRBD1 (5 bases). V gave up 5 bases and J gave up 5 bases, with 12 bases separating them. The germline V gene encodes CDR1 SEHNR and CDR2 FQNEAQ (reference sequence). The CDR3 sequence is 13 residues long. The CDR3 is CASSGWGRETQYF. The DNA for the CDR3 is TGTGCCAGCAGCGGATGGGGCCGGGAGACCCAGTACTTC.

This chain uses TRBV2 with TRBJ1-2, with TRBD1 matching over 9 bases. Trimming cost V 6 bases and J 2 bases; bases outside gene matches: 7. Germline V gene data show CDR1 as SNHLY and CDR2 as FYNNEI. The CDR3 extends over 15 amino acids. CDR3 bases: TGTGCCAGCAGGGACAGGGGAGGTGGGAACTATGGCTACACCTTC. Translating it yields CASRDRGGGNYGYTF.

This clone was seen only a few times. The CDR3 DNA sequence: TGTGCCAGCAGGGTAAGGGGACAGGTCACTCAGCCCCAGCATTTT. This codes for CASRVRGQVTQPQHF. This chain connects TRBV6-1 to TRBJ1-5; 8 bases align to TRBD1. Germline CDR1 and CDR2: MNHNS and SASEGT. The CDR3 extends over 15 amino acids. Germline trimming cut 6 bases from V and 6 bases from J; bases unmatched to any gene: 10.